The clone carrying this T cell receptor (beta chain) was observed a single time. Its antigen remains unknown. V gave up 1 base and J gave up 1 base, with 10 bases separating them. The CDR3 sequence is 16 residues long. Germline CDR1 LGHNA, CDR2 YSLEER. The data originate from a study of T-cell memory formation after mild COVID-19. At the level of the study: Clusters were largely donor specific. General study results and limits: While clones contracting from day 15 to 85 were balanced between CD4 and CD8, later expanders leaned CD4+. Contracting CD4+ clones sat mainly in CM and EM; CD8+ in EMRA.

5'RACE primed at constant segments yielded TCR alpha and TCR beta cDNA libraries bearing sample barcodes and UMIs. TCRdb redid the calling of the 5' RACE reads with MiXCR, one entry per CDR3 protein. Of roughly 400,000 distinct CDR3 sequences in the sample, about a sixth were seen once. The chain carries TRBV4-3 and TRBJ1-4; D not resolved. The source material was PBMCs or a T cell subset sorted from them (not recorded which). The sequence was obtained from a man younger than 30 who had mild COVID-19 (a few samples of this study predate the infection). Cell type and time point are not known. CDR3 DNA sequence: TGCGCCAGCAGCCAAGGGACGGTAGGAACTAATGAAAAACTGTTTTTT. Its translation is CASSQGTVGTNEKLFF.